The 19 T cell receptor beta chains listed next were all sequenced from one sample in a study of control samples from healthy donors and cancer patients. The repertoire was sequenced with immunoSEQ multiplex PCR; TCRdb's copy has only in-frame clones and lacks some. The table includes roughly 100,000 clones, roughly nine tenths detected once. Sequencing was carried out using blood. All receptors come from a woman in her 30s in good health.

The chain has TRBV7-7 and TRBJ1-4; D not certain. Germline values: CDR1 SSHAT, CDR2 FNYEAQ (reference sequence). Trimming stripped 5 bases from V and 8 bases from J, with 21 bases between. The CDR3 runs 16 residues. DNA for the CDR3: TGTGCCAGCAGCCCGATAGCAGGAGACGGGAGAGAAAAACTGTTTTTT. Its translation: CASSPIAGDGREKLFF. Full variable domain (remainder filled in from reference TRBV7-7 and TRBJ1-4): GAGVSQSPRYKVTKRGQDVTLRCDPISSHATLYWYQQALGQGPEFLTYFNYEAQPDKSGLPSDRFSAERPEGSISTLTIQRTEQRDSAMYRCASSPIAGDGREKLFFGSGTQLSVL.

The V call is TRBV19, the J call TRBJ2-1, with 9 bases matching TRBD2. The V segment lost 5 bases and the J segment 7 bases; nucleotides outside the gene matches: 18. Germline-derived CDR1 and CDR2 are LNHDA and SQIVND (reference sequence). The CDR3 runs 18 residues. The CDR3 here is CASSSGRGRASERNEQFF. As DNA, the CDR3 is TGTGCCAGTAGTTCGGGTCGCGGGAGGGCTAGTGAGAGGAATGAGCAGTTCTTC.

Only one count was recorded for this clone. The rearrangement joins TRBV5-5 to TRBJ2-1, with 10 bases aligning to TRBD2. The V gene's germline CDR1 is SGHKS and CDR2 YYEKEE (reference sequence). V lost 0 bases, J lost 7 bases, and 10 bases stayed unmatched. The CDR3 runs to 17 residues. The CDR3 loop reads CASSLDASSGSLNEQFF. The CDR3, as DNA: TGTGCCAGCAGCTTGGATGCGTCTAGCGGGAGCTTGAATGAGCAGTTCTTC.

This sequence joins TRBV19 and TRBJ1-4; D unresolved. The CDR3 has 15 residues. Trimming cost V 6 bases and J 5 bases, with 16 bases left between them. Germline V lookup: CDR1 LNHDA, CDR2 SQIVND (reference sequence). CDR3 loop: CASSPGRVGNEKLFF. The CDR3 DNA reads as TGTGCCAGTAGCCCCGGAAGGGTGGGGAATGAAAAACTGTTTTTT.

The genes are TRBV27 and TRBJ1-1; possibly TRBD1 for D (5 bases). V shed 5 bases and J shed 4 bases, with 14 bases lying between them. The CDR3 is 14 residues long. CDR1 is MNHEY, CDR2 SMNVEV, per germline (reference sequence). The CDR3 loop is CASSPSRVGTEAFF. Written as DNA, the CDR3 is TGTGCCAGCAGTCCAAGCAGGGTCGGCACTGAAGCTTTCTTT.

The chain combines TRBV5-4 with TRBJ1-2, with D tentatively TRBD1 (5 bases). The CDR3 totals 15 residues. Per germline, CDR1 SGHNT and CDR2 YYREEE (reference sequence). The V and J ends lost 5 bases and 2 bases respectively, with 16 bases between them. CDR3 residues: CASRTEPSQNYGYTF. The CDR3 nucleotides are TGTGCCAGCAGGACAGAACCTAGTCAGAACTATGGCTACACCTTC.

This chain connects TRBV5-5 to TRBJ1-3; no clear D. V was trimmed by 2 bases and J by 6 bases, leaving 9 bases between them. The CDR3 contains 13 residues. Germline CDR1 reads SGHKS; CDR2 reads YYEKEE (reference sequence). The CDR3 DNA is TGTGCCAGCAGCTTCTCAGGAAAAAACACCATATATTTT. The encoded protein is CASSFSGKNTIYF.

The gene calls are TRBV6-5 and TRBJ1-6; possibly TRBD1 for D (5 bases). Germline V lookup: CDR1 MNHEY, CDR2 SVGAGI. The CDR3 has 14 amino acids. Trimming took 10 bases from V and 8 from J, leaving 18 bases between them. This chain's CDR3 is CATKSGAFYSPLHF. In DNA form, the CDR3 reads TGTGCCACCAAGTCCGGGGCATTTTATTCACCCCTCCACTTT.

V gene TRBV19 combines with J gene TRBJ1-5; D might be TRBD1 (6 bases). Trimming took 5 bases from V and 7 from J, leaving 18 bases between them. This CDR3 has 15 residues. Per the germline V gene, CDR1 is LNHDA and CDR2 is SQIVND (reference sequence). CDR3 in DNA: TGTGCCAGTAGTCTCTCCGCGGGGGCGGAACAGCCCCAGCATTTT. This encodes CASSLSAGAEQPQHF.

About this clone: At one of its ends the junction is not consistent with the germline gene, which may arise from a read error. V usage is TRBV3-1 (or the pseudogene TRBV3-2) and J usage is TRBJ1-3, with D unresolved. From germline, CDR1 is LGHDT and CDR2 YNNKEL (reference sequence). The CDR3 contains 13 residues. The CDR3 reads CASSQDPYLPLDF. CDR3 bases: TGTGCCAGCAGCCAAGATCCTTACCTACCTCTGGATTTT.

This chain connects TRBV13 to TRBJ1-3; D is unclear. The V end lost 3 bases, the J end lost 0 bases, and 9 bases lay between the germline ends. Per the germline V gene, CDR1 is PRHDT and CDR2 is FYEKMQ (reference sequence). This CDR3 is built from 15 residues. The CDR3 here is CASSFDGISGNTIYF. For the CDR3, the DNA is TGTGCCAGCAGCTTCGACGGAATCTCTGGAAACACCATATATTTT.

The chain joins TRBV5-1 to TRBJ2-1; D is ambiguous. Germline V CDR1 and CDR2: SGHRS, YFSETQ. Trimming took off 4 bases at V and 4 bases at J, with 12 bases between the two ends. CDR3 size: 14 residues. The CDR3 bases are TGCGCCAGCAGCCCGCTGATGGGTTACAATGAGCAGTTCTTC. Translated, it gives CASSPLMGYNEQFF.

This chain links TRBV27 with TRBJ2-6, with a possible D match to TRBD1 (6 bases). V was trimmed by 2 bases and J by 2 bases, leaving 10 bases between them. Germline V gene sequence: CDR1 MNHEY, CDR2 SMNVEV (reference sequence). CDR3 length: 16 amino acids. The CDR3 is CASSLLGATGANVLTF. The CDR3 DNA reads TGTGCCAGCAGTTTACTGGGGGCTACTGGGGCCAACGTCCTGACTTTC.

The J gene is TRBJ2-7, the V gene TRBV3-1 (or the pseudogene TRBV3-2), with 10 bases aligning to TRBD1. The CDR3 loop spans 14 amino acids. Germline lookup yields CDR1 LGHDT and CDR2 YNNKEL (reference sequence). With 5 bases clipped from V and 4 bases from J, the junction kept 5 bases outside the gene matches. The CDR3 DNA is TGTGCCAGCAGCTGGACAGGGGGTGGGTACGAGCAGTACTTC. This translates into CASSWTGGGYEQYF.

The chain joins TRBV30 to TRBJ1-1; the D is unclear. The CDR3 contains 12 residues. V gave up 2 bases and J gave up 7 bases, with 11 bases separating them. Germline V CDR1 and CDR2: GTSNPN, SVGIG (reference sequence). In nucleotides, the CDR3 is TGTGCCTGGAGTACCGGAGCTAGTGAAGCTTTCTTT. Its protein is CAWSTGASEAFF.

The chain couples TRBV6-6 to TRBJ2-7, with D perhaps matching TRBD2 (5 bases). CDR1 and CDR2 from the germline V gene are MNHNY and SVGAGI (reference sequence). This CDR3 contains 15 residues. V was shortened by 2 bases and J by 5 bases, with 16 bases between the two germline ends. This CDR3 reads CASSYVGLGAHEQYF. DNA of the CDR3: TGTGCCAGCAGTTACGTGGGGTTGGGAGCCCACGAGCAGTACTTC.

V and J are TRBV7-2 and TRBJ1-3, with D unresolved. From germline, CDR1 is SGHTA and CDR2 FQGNSA. Trimming removed 5 bases from V and 6 bases from J, with 14 bases in between. The CDR3 contains 14 residues. DNA of the CDR3: TGTGCCAGCAGCCCCGGGGAAAGGGTAAACACCATATATTTT. Protein product: CASSPGERVNTIYF. Full variable domain (missing parts from reference TRBV7-2 and TRBJ1-3): GAGVSQSPSNKVTEKGKDVELRCDPISGHTALYWYRQSLGQGLEFLIYFQGNSAPDKSGLPSDRFSAERTGGSVSTLTIQRTQQEDSAVYLCASSPGERVNTIYFGEGSWLTVV.

This clone has only one observation. In nucleotides, the CDR3 is TGTGCCAGCAGACTAGGGGGATCGAATCAGCCCCAGCATTTT. Translating gives CASRLGGSNQPQHF. V is TRBV6-5 and J is TRBJ1-5, with D possibly being TRBD1 (6 bases). Germline loops: CDR1 MNHEY, CDR2 SVGAGI. V was clipped by 6 bases and J by 4 bases, with 13 bases between them. This CDR3 region has 14 residues.

The rearrangement uses TRBV11-1 and TRBJ1-1; D is possibly TRBD1 (5 bases). Germline loops: CDR1 SGHAT, CDR2 FQDESV (reference sequence). Trimming cost V 3 bases and J 4 bases, with 12 bases left between them. This CDR3 region has 14 residues. This CDR3 reads CASSLGGDLTEAFF. For the CDR3, the DNA is TGTGCCAGCAGCTTGGGGGGGGACCTCACTGAAGCTTTCTTT.